This T cell receptor (beta chain) was recorded in a study of identical twins. One entry per CDR3 protein, called by TCRdb with MiXCR from the 5' RACE reads. The table includes about 920,000 distinct CDR3 sequences, roughly 12% detected once. The table lists this clonotype with a few counts. The sample also formed part of further work on yellow fever vaccine responses in identical twins.

Sequencing was performed on PBMCs. This TCR was sampled from a woman aged 18-29 years in good health.

The CDR3 DNA reads as TGTGCCAGCAGTTTTGACAGGTGGGGTGCGGATGGCTACACCTTC. Protein product: CASSFDRWGADGYTF. This chain connects TRBV12-3 or TRBV12-4 to TRBJ1-2, with a weak D call TRBD1 (6 bases). The CDR3 contains 15 residues. Trimming removed 3 bases from V and 6 bases from J, with 17 bases in between.